The clone carrying this T cell receptor (beta chain) has only one observation. Antigen unknown. Assay used: immunoSEQ multiplex PCR; TCRdb lists only in-frame clones, some missing. Of around 70,000 clones listed, around 65% are singletons. Germline CDR1 reads KGHSH; CDR2 reads LQKENI. Trimming stripped 2 bases from V and 0 bases from J, with 13 bases between. This CDR3 is built from 16 residues. The record originates from a study of cytotoxic CD8 clonotypes in ibrutinib-treated CLL. Study-level information: Response samples followed a median about 12 months of treatment, range 6 to 36.

Findings of the study overall: Public clonotypes proved infrequent, and on treatment they shrank or remained steady.

The sequence was collected from a human donor with chronic lymphocytic leukemia. The source material was PBMCs, sampled after 12 months of ibrutinib treatment. The chain combines TRBV18 with TRBJ1-2; D uncertain. This CDR3 reads CASSPAKGTANYGYTF. CDR3 sequence (DNA): TGTGCCAGCTCACCAGCGAAGGGTACCGCTAACTATGGCTACACCTTC.